This T cell receptor beta chain was sequenced for a study of OX40 agonist ivuxolimab in advanced cancers. Across the whole study: Checkpoint inhibitors had been given previously to about 40% of patients.

Enrollment shut out patients with autoimmune disease history or systemic immunosuppression. The CDR3 has 15 amino acids. V was pared by 4 bases and J by 4 bases, with 18 bases between. Germline V gene lookup returns CDR1 SGHNT and CDR2 YYREEE (reference sequence). The table lists this clone with a few counts. Its antigen is not identified. TCRdb's table, derived via immunoSEQ multiplex PCR, lists solely in-frame clones and lacks some. Among 40,000 or so clones, around 90% were seen once, and the ten largest hold 12%. General study points: The average count of expanded clones was higher among CD8+ T cells than among CD4+.

This receptor was identified in an adult with an advanced solid tumor such as melanoma, head and neck, liver or kidney cancer. Sequences were derived from CD4+ or CD8+ T cells sorted from blood, sampled in a trial of the OX40 agonist ivuxolimab. The chain has TRBV5-4 and TRBJ2-7, with D maybe TRBD1 (6 bases). CDR3 DNA sequence: TGTGCCAGCAGCCACCCAGAACAGGGATCGTACGAGCAGTACTTC. Residues: CASSHPEQGSYEQYF.